The 2 T cell receptor beta chains presented below share a single source sample, sequenced in a study of early T cells in non-severe SARS-CoV-2 infection. One entry per CDR3 protein, called by TCRdb with MiXCR from the 5' RACE reads. The sample shows 20,000 or so distinct CDR3 sequences, less than 5% of them seen only once. Sequences were obtained from whole blood. The receptor source for this set is an adult who was a healthcare worker with PCR-confirmed SARS-CoV-2 infection or an uninfected control (not recorded which).

This chain joins TRBV2 and TRBJ2-5; perhaps TRBD2 as D (6 bases). The CDR3 runs 14 residues. Per the germline V gene, CDR1 is SNHLY and CDR2 is FYNNEI. Trimming shortened V by 4 bases and J by 5 bases, and 14 bases separated the two germline ends. CDR3 bases: TGTGCCAGCAGTGGGTCTGCCGGGGGTGAGACCCAGTACTTC. Protein sequence: CASSGSAGGETQYF.

A few counts support this clonotype. V is TRBV29-1 and J is TRBJ2-5; D could derive from TRBD1 or TRBD2 (5 bases each). Trimming took off 4 bases at V and 3 bases at J, with 24 bases between the two ends. Germline CDR1 reads SQVTM; CDR2 reads ANQGSEA. The CDR3 has 17 amino acids. DNA of the CDR3: TGCAGCGTTGTGTTTTCTCTAGCTTGGGGCACCGAAGAGACCCAGTACTTC. This translates into CSVVFSLAWGTEETQYF.